This T cell receptor (beta chain) was identified during a study of regulatory T cells in long-lasting Graves disease. Sample time point: persistent/refractory GD, antithyroid drugs over 5 years with positive TRAb. RNA from PBMCs was the source of the TCR library. The patients were drawn from one endocrinology department in Xi'an, China. Sequencing libraries for TCR beta were prepared with iRepertoire HTBI primers and Arm-PCR of CDR3 regions. TCRdb reprocessed the multiplex PCR reads with MiXCR, giving one entry per CDR3 protein. The sample holds 350,000 to 450,000 distinct CDR3 sequences; around a fifth are singletons and the top ten take 14%. Here the sequenced sample was peripheral blood mononuclear cells (PBMCs), taken when the disease was refractory, from a patient treated with antithyroid drugs. The receptor's source is a female donor with Graves disease.

CDR3 region: CSVEALAGNTGELFF. In nucleotides, the CDR3 is TGCAGCGTTGAAGCACTAGCGGGGAACACCGGGGAGCTGTTTTTT. The chain joins TRBV29-1 to TRBJ2-2; 9 nucleotides line up with TRBD2. Germline CDR1 is SQVTM and CDR2 is ANQGSEA. Unmatched junction bases numbered 1, after V lost 1 base and J lost 1 base. There are 15 residues in the CDR3.